The 16 T cell receptor beta chains below all came from one sample that was sequenced in a study of shared clonotypes between healthy human individuals. Sequenced by immunoSEQ multiplex PCR; TCRdb stores in-frame clones only, minus some. The sample shows hundreds of thousands of clones, around three quarters of them seen only once. Sequenced input: memory CD4+ T cells sorted from blood. This sample's subset: CD45RA-negative fraction. These receptors were collected from a woman aged 25 to 39 in good health.

A word on this clone: The same CDR3 is also encoded by other DNA sequences in this sample. This chain links TRBV18 with TRBJ2-3; 9 bases align to TRBD1. The CDR3 has 15 residues. Trimming cost V 3 bases and J 1 base; bases outside gene matches: 2. The germline V gene has CDR1 KGHSH and CDR2 LQKENI. CDR3 coding DNA: TGTGCCAGCTCACCGAGGACAGGGGGCACAGATACGCAGTATTTT. Translated: CASSPRTGGTDTQYF.

The gene calls are TRBV7-2 and TRBJ2-7; D gene unclear. The CDR3 has 14 residues. Germline V gene data show CDR1 as SGHTA and CDR2 as FQGNSA. The ends were cut back, 3 bases at V and 1 base at J, with 10 bases in the middle. The CDR3 protein is CASSFQSISYEQYF. For the CDR3, the DNA is TGTGCCAGCAGCTTCCAGAGTATTTCCTACGAGCAGTACTTC.

This clone appeared many times. This sequence joins TRBV7-9 and TRBJ2-1, with D tentatively TRBD2 (5 bases). Trimming took off 5 bases at V and 5 bases at J, with 19 bases between the two ends. This CDR3 comprises 16 residues. Germline V gives CDR1 SEHNR, CDR2 FQNEAQ (reference sequence). The CDR3 DNA reads as TGTGCCAGCAGCAAAGGTGGGAGCCTGATAAACAATGAGCAGTTCTTC. It translates to CASSKGGSLINNEQFF. Filled out from reference TRBV7-9 and TRBJ2-1, the complete variable domain reads DTGVSQNPRHKITKRGQNVTFRCDPISEHNRLYWYRQTLGQGPEFLTYFQNEAQLEKSRLLSDRFSAERPKGSFSTLEIQRTEQGDSAMYLCASSKGGSLINNEQFFGPGTRLTVL.

In this sample, this clone turned up many times. The chain combines TRBV6-4 with TRBJ2-5; no firm D call. The CDR3 consists of 13 residues. Germline CDR1 and CDR2: MRHNA and SNTAGT. V was trimmed by 3 bases and J by 7 bases, leaving 12 bases between them. In DNA form, the CDR3 reads TGTGCCAGCAGTGAGTCTGTTTGGGGGACCCAGTACTTC. This translates into CASSESVWGTQYF.

The CDR3 DNA sequence: TGTGCCAGCAGCGTAGCCCCGGACAGATTTTACGAGCAGTACTTC. Translated, it gives CASSVAPDRFYEQYF. The V call is TRBV9, the J call TRBJ2-7; D may be TRBD1 (6 bases). This CDR3 is 15 amino acids long. The germline gives CDR1 SGDLS, CDR2 YYNGEE. V lost 0 bases to trimming and J lost 4 bases, with 14 bases between them.

V gene TRBV18 combines with J gene TRBJ1-2, with 9 bases lining up with TRBD1. Looked up from germline, CDR1 is KGHSH and CDR2 is LQKENI. The CDR3 loop spans 15 amino acids. The ends lost 6 bases at V and 3 bases at J; junction bases unmatched: 8. The CDR3 DNA reads as TGTGCCAGCTCCCGGACAGGGGTAGAAGACTATGGCTACACCTTC. Its protein is CASSRTGVEDYGYTF.

The chain joins TRBV2 to TRBJ1-5; no firm D call. The germline CDR1 and CDR2 sequences are SNHLY and FYNNEI. This CDR3 is 13 amino acids long. V was shortened by 6 bases and J by 2 bases, with 8 bases between the two germline ends. As DNA, the CDR3 is TGTGCCAGCAGGAGGGTCGGCAATCAGCCCCAGCATTTT. Protein product: CASRRVGNQPQHF.

The gene calls are TRBV5-1 and TRBJ2-5; 10 bases are shared with TRBD2. This CDR3 contains 15 residues. After removal of 2 bases from V and 3 bases from J, the junction contained 4 bases not matched to a gene. Germline assignment: CDR1 SGHRS and CDR2 YFSETQ. CDR3 amino acids: CASSFSSGGKETQYF. As DNA, the CDR3 is TGCGCCAGCAGCTTTTCTAGCGGGGGAAAAGAGACCCAGTACTTC.

The chain is built from TRBV19 and TRBJ1-2; no clear D gene. With 8 bases removed from V and 2 bases from J, the gap between germline ends came to 21 bases. Germline-derived CDR1 and CDR2 are LNHDA and SQIVND (reference sequence). The CDR3 runs 16 residues. In nucleotides, the CDR3 is TGTGCCAGTGGAGGTTTCAATGGTCGCAAGAACTATGGCTACACCTTC. It is translated as CASGGFNGRKNYGYTF.

The gene calls are TRBV27 and TRBJ2-1; tentatively, D is TRBD2 (5 bases). CDR3 size: 15 residues. Trimming removed 5 bases from V and 10 bases from J, with 21 bases in between. Germline CDR1 MNHEY, CDR2 SMNVEV (reference sequence). The CDR3 spells CASSPRTGVPGEQFF. The CDR3 DNA sequence: TGTGCCAGCAGTCCTCGAACCGGGGTCCCCGGCGAGCAGTTCTTC.

The CDR3 DNA follows: TGTGCCAGTAGTATTTCAGGGGGCAGGAGGCAGCCCCAGCATTTT. The encoded protein is CASSISGGRRQPQHF. J is TRBJ1-5 and V is TRBV19, with TRBD1 matching over 8 bases. Germline assignment: CDR1 LNHDA and CDR2 SQIVND (reference sequence). This CDR3 is built from 15 residues. Trimming at V came to 3 bases and at J to 7 bases, leaving 8 bases not matched to a gene.

This clone has more than one count but fewer than ten. The rearrangement joins TRBV6-1 to TRBJ1-4, with D possibly being TRBD1 (6 bases). The CDR3 is 15 residues long. Trimming removed 4 bases at V and 2 bases at J, with 11 bases between. Germline lookup yields CDR1 MNHNS and CDR2 SASEGT. CDR3 nucleotides: TGTGCCAGCAGTGGACTGGGGGCGACTAATGAAAAACTGTTTTTT. As protein: CASSGLGATNEKLFF.

The gene calls are TRBV19 and TRBJ1-5; D is perhaps TRBD1 (5 bases). The CDR3 has 19 residues. V was shortened by 8 bases and J by 2 bases, with 28 bases between the two germline ends. Germline V gene sequence: CDR1 LNHDA, CDR2 SQIVND (reference sequence). The CDR3 reads CASQPIRAGTGVRNQPQHF. The CDR3, as DNA: TGTGCCAGTCAGCCTATCCGGGCAGGGACGGGGGTGCGCAATCAGCCCCAGCATTTT.

The chain uses TRBV6-6 and TRBJ2-3; D remains ambiguous. The CDR3 extends over 13 amino acids. With 2 bases removed from V and 6 bases from J, the gap between germline ends came to 9 bases. The germline gives CDR1 MNHNY, CDR2 SVGAGI (reference sequence). CDR3 residues: CASSYLESDTQYF. CDR3 bases: TGTGCCAGCAGTTACCTAGAGTCGGATACGCAGTATTTT.

The rearrangement joins TRBV2 to TRBJ2-2, with TRBD2 as a possible D gene (6 bases). Germline-derived CDR1 and CDR2 are SNHLY and FYNNEI. The CDR3 runs 14 residues. V was trimmed by 8 bases and J by 4 bases, leaving 14 bases between them. CDR3 amino acids: CASGGLRTTGELFF. The DNA of the CDR3 is TGTGCCAGCGGGGGACTGAGAACCACCGGGGAGCTGTTTTTT.

J is TRBJ1-4 and V is TRBV28; no firm D call. Between the trimmed V and J ends, which lost 5 bases and 2 bases, there was a span of 9 bases. This CDR3 is built from 14 residues. Germline V CDR1 and CDR2: MDHEN, SYDVKM. The CDR3 DNA reads as TGTGCCAGCAGTGAGACGGGCACTAATGAAAAACTGTTTTTT. As protein: CASSETGTNEKLFF.